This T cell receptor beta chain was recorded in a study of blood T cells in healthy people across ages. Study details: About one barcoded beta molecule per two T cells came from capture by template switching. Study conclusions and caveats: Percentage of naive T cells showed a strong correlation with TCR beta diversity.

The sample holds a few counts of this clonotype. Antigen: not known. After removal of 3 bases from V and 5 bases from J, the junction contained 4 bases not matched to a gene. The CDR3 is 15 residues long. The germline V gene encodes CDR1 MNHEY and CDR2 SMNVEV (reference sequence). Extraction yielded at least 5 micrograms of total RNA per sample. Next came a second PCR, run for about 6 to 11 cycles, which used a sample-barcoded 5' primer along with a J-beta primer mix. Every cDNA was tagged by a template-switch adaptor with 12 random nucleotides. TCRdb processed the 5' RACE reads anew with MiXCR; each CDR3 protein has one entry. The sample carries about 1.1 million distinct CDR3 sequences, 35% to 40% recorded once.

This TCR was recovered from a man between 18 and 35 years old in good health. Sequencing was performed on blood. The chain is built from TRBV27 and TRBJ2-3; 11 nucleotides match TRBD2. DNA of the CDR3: TGTGCCAGCAGTTTGTCCGGGACTAGCGGAGATACGCAGTATTTT. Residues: CASSLSGTSGDTQYF.